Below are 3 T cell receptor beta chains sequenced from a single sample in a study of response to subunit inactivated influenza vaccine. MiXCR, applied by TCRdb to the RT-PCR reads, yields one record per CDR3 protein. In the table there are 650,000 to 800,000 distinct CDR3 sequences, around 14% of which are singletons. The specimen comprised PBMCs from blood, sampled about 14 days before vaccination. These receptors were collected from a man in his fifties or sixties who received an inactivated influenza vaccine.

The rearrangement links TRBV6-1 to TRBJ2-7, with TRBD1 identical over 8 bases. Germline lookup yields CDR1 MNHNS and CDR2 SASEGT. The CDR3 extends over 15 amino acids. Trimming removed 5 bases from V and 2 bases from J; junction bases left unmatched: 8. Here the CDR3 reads CASSISWTGPYEQYF. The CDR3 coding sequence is TGTGCCAGCAGTATTTCTTGGACAGGGCCCTACGAGCAGTACTTC.

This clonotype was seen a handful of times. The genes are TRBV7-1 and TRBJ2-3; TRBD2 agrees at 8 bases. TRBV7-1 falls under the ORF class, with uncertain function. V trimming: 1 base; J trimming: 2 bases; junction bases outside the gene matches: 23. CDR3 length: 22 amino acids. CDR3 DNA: TGTGCCAGCAGCTCAGTACACACGGCGATGCGAGCGGGAGTCGACCTCACAGATACGCAGTATTTT. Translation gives CASSSVHTAMRAGVDLTDTQYF.

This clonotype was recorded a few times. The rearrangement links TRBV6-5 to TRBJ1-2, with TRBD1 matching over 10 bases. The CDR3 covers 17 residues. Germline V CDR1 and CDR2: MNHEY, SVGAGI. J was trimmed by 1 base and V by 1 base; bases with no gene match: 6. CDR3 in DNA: TGTGCCAGCAGTTACTTTAGACAGGGGGCGTTTAACTATGGCTACACCTTC. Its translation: CASSYFRQGAFNYGYTF.